This T cell receptor (beta chain) was retrieved from a study of blood T cells in healthy people across ages. The V segment lost 2 bases and the J segment 6 bases; nucleotides outside the gene matches: 22. This CDR3 is 21 amino acids long. For the second PCR, which ran for about 6 to 11 cycles, a sample-barcoded 5' primer and a J-beta primer mix were used. TCRdb recomputed calls from the 5' RACE reads with MiXCR, one row per CDR3 protein. The sample includes about 1.6 million distinct CDR3 sequences, about 32% of them seen just once. The sample consisted of blood. The chain joins TRBV12-3 or TRBV12-4 to TRBJ2-1; 10 nucleotides match TRBD2. This receptor was identified in a woman in her 30s in good health. CDR3 sequence (DNA): TGTGCCAGCAGTTTAAGGGTAGTGTTTCTAGCGGGGGCCGGGGGGATCAATGAGCAGTTCTTC. Translating gives CASSLRVVFLAGAGGINEQFF.